The sequence of this TCR beta chain was determined in a study of beta chain features in type 1 diabetes. Turning to the study itself: In age, gender and cell yields, patients were similar to healthy donors. Investigators examined 107,917,701 sorted cells across all samples. Findings and caveats of the study: Patients' naive, central memory and regulatory TCRB repertoires appeared more alike than those of healthy donors. In every one of the four CD4+ subsets, TCRB CDR3s were moderately but significantly shorter in Type 1 diabetes patients.

The CDR3 sequence is 16 residues long. The germline V and J ends were trimmed by 6 bases and 0 bases, with 15 bases remaining between them. Germline V gives CDR1 SEHNR, CDR2 FQNEAQ (reference sequence). Reverse transcription of all isolated RNA meant that expressed TCRB transcripts were sequenced. Libraries were prepared by immunoSEQ multiplex PCR; TCRdb keeps only in-frame clonotypes and omits some of them. The sample lists 100,000 to 150,000 clones; 7% to 10% were seen once. Comments on this clone: Its antigen is undetermined.

The chain couples TRBV7-9 to TRBJ1-5, with D possibly matching TRBD1 (5 bases). This TCR was recovered from a man aged 25 to 40 with type 1 diabetes. The sequencing input was central memory CD4+ T cells from blood. CDR3 in amino acids: CASSYDSGVSNQPQHF. The CDR3 DNA follows: TGTGCCAGCAGTTACGACAGTGGGGTTAGCAATCAGCCCCAGCATTTT. Together with reference TRBV7-9 and TRBJ1-5, the CDR3 gives the full variable domain: DTGVSQNPRHKITKRGQNVTFRCDPISEHNRLYWYRQTLGQGPEFLTYFQNEAQLEKSRLLSDRFSAERPKGSFSTLEIQRTEQGDSAMYLCASSYDSGVSNQPQHFGDGTRLSIL.